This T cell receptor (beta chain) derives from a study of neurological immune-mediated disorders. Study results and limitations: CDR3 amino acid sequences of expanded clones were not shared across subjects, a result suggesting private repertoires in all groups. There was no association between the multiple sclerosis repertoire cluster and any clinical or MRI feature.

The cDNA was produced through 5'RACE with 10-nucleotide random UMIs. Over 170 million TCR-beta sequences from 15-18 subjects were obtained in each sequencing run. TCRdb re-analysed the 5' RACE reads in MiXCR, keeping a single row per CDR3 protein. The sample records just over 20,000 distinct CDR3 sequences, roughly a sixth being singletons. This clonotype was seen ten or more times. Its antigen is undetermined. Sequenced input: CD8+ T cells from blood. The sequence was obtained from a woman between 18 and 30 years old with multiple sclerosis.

The CDR3 bases are TGTGCCAGCAGCCATGGGACAGGGGACGGCTACACCTTC. This encodes CASSHGTGDGYTF. This chain links TRBV7-3 with TRBJ1-2; 10 nucleotides align to TRBD1. The germline gives CDR1 SGHTA, CDR2 FQGTGA. The CDR3 totals 13 residues. V trimming: 5 bases; J trimming: 8 bases; junction bases outside the gene matches: 5.